This T cell receptor beta chain comes out of a study of blood T cell repertoires in COVID-19. For the study at large: The United States, Italy and Spain provided the acute and convalescent COVID-19 samples. PBMCs, B-cell-depleted T cells, or T cells provided the cDNA or gDNA that made up the material.

The ends were cut back, 4 bases at V and 0 bases at J, with 14 bases in the middle. Per the germline V gene, CDR1 is SGDLS and CDR2 is YYNGEE. The CDR3 contains 16 residues. This clone was seen many times. This sample includes further DNA sequences coding for the same CDR3. Authors' processing steps: Estimated nucleated cell counts came from reference gene primer amplification. The data were produced by immunoSEQ multiplex PCR, yet TCRdb's version contains in-frame clones alone and is incomplete. Clone size and the V and J calls come from that table; the DNA yielded D and trimming. The sample carries about 200,000 clones, around 90% recorded once.

The chain recombines TRBV9 with TRBJ1-3; D gene unclear. This clonotype originated in a man aged 55-75 years who had recovered from COVID-19. The sequencing input was peripheral blood. The CDR3 loop reads CASSPRQASSGNTIYF. The CDR3 DNA reads TGTGCCAGCAGCCCCAGGCAGGCGAGCTCTGGAAACACCATATATTTT.